Listed below are T cell receptor beta chains from one sample, sequenced in a study of blood T cell repertoires in COVID-19. Assay: immunoSEQ multiplex PCR; the TCRdb copy retains only in-frame clones and omits some. This sample yields roughly 140,000 clones, of which approximately 85% are seen a single time; 8% belongs to the top ten. The sample was peripheral blood. The source is a woman aged 55-69 years with COVID-19, enrolled during active disease. CDR3s include the opening cysteine and the closing phenylalanine or tryptophan. D genes are given only for firm matches. Size tells how often a clone was seen (once, few, many) or the class of an expanded clone, and some rows leave it out.

V gene	D gene	J gene	clone size	CDR3 DNA	CDR3 protein
TRBV10-1	.	TRBJ2-2	few	TGCGCCAGCACTTCCCCGGGAGGGGAGCTGTTTTTT	CASTSPGGELFF
TRBV10-1	.	TRBJ2-7	.	TGCGCCAGCAGTGAGTTCGGCGAGCAGTACTTC	CASSEFGEQYF
TRBV6-1	.	TRBJ1-5	.	TGTGCCAGCAGTGAGGAGCGTCAATGGCCCCAGCATTTT	CASSEERQWPQHF
TRBV7-9	TRBD2	TRBJ2-1	.	TGTGCCAGCAGTATACTAGCGGGGGGGCTTAATGAGCAGTTCTTC	CASSILAGGLNEQFF
TRBV3-1/TRBV3-2	TRBD2	TRBJ2-3	.	TGTGCCAGCAGCCAAGAAGGTTTGGGTTGGCGGGGGGGCTCTGATACGCAGTATTTT	CASSQEGLGWRGGSDTQYF
TRBV5-1	.	TRBJ2-5	.	TGCGCCAGCAGCTTGGGGGGGACACAAGAGACCCAGTACTTC	CASSLGGTQETQYF
TRBV19	TRBD1	TRBJ1-2	.	TGTGCCAGTAGTCTGGGACAGGGGTATGGCTACACCTTC	CASSLGQGYGYTF
TRBV10-3	TRBD2	TRBJ2-3	once	TGTGCCATCAGGGCGGGACTAGCGGGCACAGATACGCAGTATTTT	CAIRAGLAGTDTQYF
TRBV6-5	.	TRBJ2-6	.	TGTGCCAGCAGTTATTGGAGCTCTGGGGCCAACGTCCTGACTTTC	CASSYWSSGANVLTF
TRBV2	.	TRBJ1-4	few	TGTGCCAGCAGTGTGCGCCTTGTTGCAACTAATGAAAAACTGTTTTTT	CASSVRLVATNEKLFF
TRBV14	TRBD2	TRBJ2-4	.	TGTGCCAGCAGCCAAGTGTCTAGCGGGGGCATTCAGTACTTC	CASSQVSSGGIQYF
TRBV5-4	.	TRBJ1-3	.	TGTGCCAGCAGCTCGGGACTGTCCAGCTCTGGAAACACCATATATTTT	CASSSGLSSSGNTIYF
TRBV5-8	.	TRBJ2-3	.	TGTGCCAGCAGCCCAGGGGTATCCAGCCCAAACGGGCAGTATTTT	CASSPGVSSPNGQYF
TRBV24-1	.	TRBJ1-5	.	TGTGCCACCAGTGATTCCCAGGGCCCCCAGCCCCAGCATTTT	CATSDSQGPQPQHF
TRBV4-2	.	TRBJ2-4	.	TGTGCCAGCAGCCAAGGGAACGAGGGTTGGAACATTCAGTACTTC	CASSQGNEGWNIQYF
TRBV6-5	TRBD2	TRBJ2-7	.	TGTGCCAGCAGTTACCCGGCGGGGGGAGGTACCTACGAGCAGTACTTC	CASSYPAGGGTYEQYF
TRBV5-4	.	TRBJ2-5	.	TGTGCCAGCAGTAAACCGGACAATCCCCAGTACTTC	CASSKPDNPQYF
TRBV7-2	TRBD1	TRBJ2-5	.	TGTGCCAGCAGCTCGGGACAGGGGTACCAAGAGACCCAGTACTTC	CASSSGQGYQETQYF
TRBV13	.	TRBJ1-2	.	TGTGCCAGCAGCTTAGTGGCAGGGGCCAGTTCAGGTTATGGCTACACCTTC	CASSLVAGASSGYGYTF
TRBV5-1	.	TRBJ2-2	.	TGCGCCAGCAGCTTTTCAGGGGATCGGGGCGGGGAGCTGTTTTTT	CASSFSGDRGGELFF
TRBV4-3	TRBD1	TRBJ1-1	.	TGCGCCAGCAGCCAGGACAGGGGATGGTTCACTGAAGCTTTCTTT	CASSQDRGWFTEAFF
TRBV30	.	TRBJ1-2	few	TGTGCCTGCCCTCCAGCGGGGGGCGCCTATGGCTACACCTTC	CACPPAGGAYGYTF
TRBV2	TRBD1	TRBJ2-7	.	TGTGCCAGCATGACAGGGCCCTACGAGCAGTACTTC	CASMTGPYEQYF
TRBV7-2	TRBD1	TRBJ1-1	.	TGTGCCAGCAGCTCCTCGGACGGACAGGGTGGCACTGAAGCTTTCTTT	CASSSSDGQGGTEAFF
TRBV5-1	TRBD1	TRBJ2-5	once	TGCGCCAGCAGCCCCACGGGACAGGGGGACGAGACCCAGTACTTC	CASSPTGQGDETQYF
TRBV10-3	TRBD1	TRBJ2-2	.	TGTGCCATCAGGAGGGGGCATGACACCGGGGAGCTGTTTTTT	CAIRRGHDTGELFF
TRBV19	TRBD2	TRBJ2-7	once	TGTGCCAGTAGTATTGCCCAGCGGGGGGAGTCTAGGGAGCAGTACTTC	CASSIAQRGESREQYF
TRBV2	.	TRBJ2-7	once	TGTGCCAGCAGTGAAGGAGGACTCTCCCCACGTAAGTCGTACTTC	CASSEGGLSPRKSYF
TRBV15	TRBD2	TRBJ2-5	.	TGTGCCACCAGCAGAGATCGGACTAGCACGGAGACCCAGTACTTC	CATSRDRTSTETQYF
TRBV7-3	.	TRBJ2-7	.	TGTGCCAGCAGCCGACCGGCGGGGGAGCAGTACTTC	CASSRPAGEQYF
TRBV27	.	TRBJ1-1	.	TGTGCCAGCAGTTTGGATGCCGGGGGTGTAGACACTGAAGCTTTCTTT	CASSLDAGGVDTEAFF
TRBV19	TRBD1	TRBJ1-4	.	TGTGCCAGTAGTCCTTGGGGGACAGGGGATGAAAAACTGTTTTTT	CASSPWGTGDEKLFF
TRBV4-3	.	TRBJ1-2	.	TGCGCCAGCAGCCGCCAAGGAGGCGGCTACACCTTC	CASSRQGGGYTF
TRBV14	.	TRBJ2-3	.	TGTGCCAGCAGCCAAGTCCCCCTCTCTAGCACAGATACGCAGTATTTT	CASSQVPLSSTDTQYF
TRBV7-2	TRBD1	TRBJ2-7	.	TGTGCCAGCAGCTTAGGGCCGACAGGGTCCTACGAGCAGTACTTC	CASSLGPTGSYEQYF
TRBV5-4	TRBD1	TRBJ1-2	many	TGTGCCAGCAGCTCCACAGGGGTCTATGGCTACACCTTC	CASSSTGVYGYTF